This TCR beta chain was retrieved from a study of blood T cell repertoires in COVID-19. The junction had 3 bases not matched to a gene; V was cut back by 3 bases and J by 4 bases. Germline-derived CDR1 and CDR2 are KGHDR and SFDVKD. The CDR3 is 16 residues long. All recovered Cohort 3 donors got two negative PCRs, got clearance, or saw symptom resolution. In the original processing: Cell counts per sample came from amplifying reference gene primers. Profiled with immunoSEQ multiplex PCR; TCRdb holds only in-frame clones, not every one. The V and J calls and clone size were taken over from that table, and D and trimming were inferred from the DNA. The data hold about 440,000 clones, with about 92% observed a single time.

V is TRBV24-1 and J is TRBJ2-3, with 13 bases fitting TRBD2. Sequencing was done on a sample of PBMCs or T cells enriched from blood (not recorded which). The TCR originated in a man younger than 35 who had recovered from COVID-19. The CDR3 spells CATSDIGLAGADTQYF. The DNA for the CDR3 is TGTGCCACCAGTGATATAGGACTAGCGGGGGCAGATACGCAGTATTTT.